The rows below give T cell receptor beta chains drawn from one sample of a study of T-cell reconstitution after alpha-beta-depleted transplantation in children. Each CDR3 protein gets one entry after TCRdb re-called the PCR reads with MiXCR. The sample lists approximately 640,000 distinct CDR3 sequences; approximately 16% were seen once. The sequencing here drew on PBMCs from the stem cell graft donor, taken from the stem cell graft. The receptors here all came from a human donor who donated a stem cell graft to a child with acute myeloid leukemia. CDR3s include the opening cysteine and the closing phenylalanine or tryptophan. The order of the fields is V gene, CDR3 length, J gene, CDR3 protein.

TRBV9	17	TRBJ1-6	CASSVGGWTGDNSPLHF
TRBV5-1	15	TRBJ1-5	CASSPMGRSNQPQHF
TRBV5-6	16	TRBJ2-3	CASSALQGLGPDTQYF
TRBV7-2	16	TRBJ2-3	CASSSYGPVAGDTQYF
TRBV18	12	TRBJ1-1	CASSPVRTEAFF
TRBV5-1	20	TRBJ2-1	CASSAGRLAGGTYSYNEQFF
TRBV4-3	16	TRBJ2-1	CASSRGTGTSNNEQFF
TRBV7-2	17	TRBJ2-3	CASSLYPTGVGTDTQYF
TRBV7-9	12	TRBJ1-1	CASSPLGREAFF
TRBV18	14	TRBJ2-7	CASSQWGTTYEQYF
TRBV20-1	15	TRBJ1-2	CSLTRSGANYYGYTF
TRBV20-1	13	TRBJ2-2	CSAVRSGTGELFF
TRBV20-1	16	TRBJ2-6	CSARASNVSGANVLTF
TRBV6-5	19	TRBJ1-6	CASSYSSRPLSSYNSPLHF
TRBV20-1	15	TRBJ2-1	CSARGQQSSYNEQFF
TRBV7-2	13	TRBJ2-5	CASSEDGEETQYF
TRBV24-1	13	TRBJ1-1	CATSGTLENEAFF
TRBV29-1	13	TRBJ1-2	CSVGRQDKRGYTF
TRBV27	18	TRBJ2-7	CASSFIAGGPQSMGEQYF
TRBV12-3/TRBV12-4	15	TRBJ1-1	CASSLQSTGATEAFF
TRBV20-1	16	TRBJ2-2	CSAGGGLAAYAGELFF
TRBV29-1	14	TRBJ2-3	CSVGSGFLTDTQYF
TRBV3-1	12	TRBJ1-5	CASSQESQPQHF
TRBV12-3/TRBV12-4	18	TRBJ1-2	CASSFFRDSGTGEDGYTF
TRBV15	16	TRBJ1-3	CATSERSYSSGNTIYF
TRBV5-4	14	TRBJ1-1	CASSRQDPNTEAFF
TRBV28	16	TRBJ2-2	CASSLFRAVNTGELFF
TRBV27	14	TRBJ2-3	CASSTRQDPDTQYF
TRBV28	13	TRBJ1-4	CASSFFGRTSLFF
TRBV7-8	12	TRBJ1-6	CASSPSGSPLHF
TRBV7-9	15	TRBJ1-4	CASSLSGVYDEKLFF
TRBV20-1	15	TRBJ2-2	CSARVGRGGTGELFF
TRBV12-3/TRBV12-4	15	TRBJ2-6	CASSLVSAGANVLTF
TRBV12-3/TRBV12-4	17	TRBJ1-5	CASSWRVGQGGNQPQHF
TRBV20-1	15	TRBJ2-2	CSAKTGGYNTGELFF
TRBV20-1	16	TRBJ2-3	CSARDPTGSSTDTQYF
TRBV21-1	14	TRBJ2-1	CASSLRTDKNEQFF
TRBV4-3	18	TRBJ2-7	CASSQDIVRVGRTDEQYF
TRBV29-1	13	TRBJ2-5	CSVQGLLTETQYF
TRBV28	15	TRBJ2-5	CASSFQTGGTETQYF
TRBV4-1	13	TRBJ2-3	CASSQRFTDTQYF
TRBV5-1	16	TRBJ2-1	CASSPRLAGGHNEQFF
TRBV5-5	17	TRBJ1-1	CASSLMGRPEVGTEAFF
TRBV5-1	14	TRBJ2-5	CASSLDSRLETQYF
TRBV18	14	TRBJ1-2	CASSPEGRGYGYTF
TRBV7-9	13	TRBJ1-4	CASSPPGGRTEFF
TRBV4-3	15	TRBJ1-1	CASSQEQGKNGEAFF
TRBV5-1	13	TRBJ1-1	CASSEGHSVEAFF
TRBV7-2	16	TRBJ1-2	CASSLINFRLNYGYTF
TRBV4-1	13	TRBJ1-2	CASSPSLSDGYTF
TRBV6-5	14	TRBJ1-1	CASINRGRGTEAFF
TRBV7-2	15	TRBJ2-5	CASSLASLPGETQYF
TRBV7-9	16	TRBJ2-3	CASSFQRGVSTDTQYF